The rows below give T cell receptor beta chains drawn from one sample of a study of early T cells in non-severe SARS-CoV-2 infection. TCRdb processed the 5' RACE reads anew with MiXCR; each CDR3 protein has one entry. The sample shows roughly 86,000 distinct CDR3 sequences, 6% to 7% of them seen only once. Sample: whole blood. The receptors stem from an adult who was a healthcare worker with PCR-confirmed SARS-CoV-2 infection or an uninfected control (not recorded which). The CDR3 runs from the conserved cysteine through the conserved F or W. The D gene is left open where the match is weak. The size entry is marked missing in some rows and otherwise reads once, few, many or a size class.

>TRBD1|TRBJ2-7|many|TRBV11-2
CASRSLDRVVEQYF
TGTGCCAGCAGGAGTTTGGACAGGGTAGTCGAGCAGTACTTC
>.|TRBJ2-1|.|TRBV5-1
CASSPPGQGSNEQFF
TGCGCCAGCAGCCCCCCAGGGCAGGGGAGCAATGAGCAGTTCTTC
>.|TRBJ1-1|many|TRBV6-2/TRBV6-3
CASSPLRTEAFF
TGTGCCAGCAGTCCCCTACGCACTGAAGCTTTCTTT
>.|TRBJ2-1|few|TRBV20-1
CSARAPERANEQFF
TGCAGTGCTAGAGCCCCAGAGAGAGCTAATGAGCAGTTCTTC
>.|TRBJ1-2|few|TRBV6-5
CASSYSLRYGYTF
TGTGCCAGCAGTTACTCGCTACGATATGGCTACACCTTC
>.|TRBJ1-6|many|TRBV28
CASSLKRSYNSPLHF
TGTGCCAGCAGTTTGAAGAGGTCCTATAATTCACCCCTCCACTTT
>TRBD2|TRBJ2-4|.|TRBV12-3/TRBV12-4
CASSFHGGAKNIQYF
TGTGCCAGCAGTTTCCACGGGGGGGCCAAAAACATTCAGTACTTC
>.|TRBJ1-2|many|TRBV9
CASSVEGERGYTF
TGTGCCAGCAGCGTAGAAGGGGAGAGAGGCTACACCTTC
>TRBD1|TRBJ2-1|many|TRBV2
CASRIGTGGPYNEQFF
TGTGCCAGCAGAATAGGGACAGGCGGACCCTACAATGAGCAGTTCTTC
>.|TRBJ2-7|many|TRBV6-5
CASSPNRVRDEQYF
TGTGCCAGCAGCCCTAACAGGGTACGGGACGAGCAGTACTTC
>.|TRBJ1-2|.|TRBV29-1
CSVEAGIYGYTF
TGCAGCGTTGAAGCGGGCATCTATGGCTACACCTTC
>TRBD2|TRBJ2-3|many|TRBV6-1
CASRTPLSGRHIYTQYF
TGTGCCAGCAGGACACCTCTTAGCGGGAGGCACATTTATACGCAGTATTTT
>TRBD1|TRBJ2-1|many|TRBV28
CASSGTGLSF
TGTGCCAGCAGCGGGACAGGGCTTAGTTTC
>.|TRBJ2-1|.|TRBV20-1
CSARSSIRGDYNEQFF
TGCAGTGCTAGATCCTCCATCCGGGGAGACTACAATGAGCAGTTCTTC
>TRBD2|TRBJ2-3|.|TRBV29-1
CSVGLAGQSTDTQYF
TGCAGCGTGGGTCTAGCGGGACAAAGCACAGATACGCAGTATTTT
>.|TRBJ1-2|many|TRBV19
CASSIGRAYTF
TGTGCCAGTAGTATTGGCAGGGCCTACACCTTC
>TRBD2|TRBJ2-5|few|TRBV5-1
CASSLTLAGIQETQYF
TGCGCCAGCAGCTTGACCCTAGCGGGCATCCAAGAGACCCAGTACTTC
>.|TRBJ2-2|.|TRBV11-2
CASSLGTTGELFF
TGTGCCAGCAGCTTGGGCACCACCGGGGAGCTGTTTTTT
>.|TRBJ2-7|.|TRBV20-1
CSARDRGREQYF
TGCAGTGCTAGAGATCGAGGGCGCGAGCAGTACTTC
>.|TRBJ2-1|many|TRBV6-2/TRBV6-3
CASRTYLDYNEQFF
TGTGCCAGCAGAACCTACCTGGATTACAATGAGCAGTTCTTC
>.|TRBJ2-1|many|TRBV3-1
CASSHVAAGEQFF
TGTGCCAGCAGCCATGTTGCGGCCGGTGAGCAGTTCTTC
>.|TRBJ2-4|many|TRBV4-2
CASSQRSGHRGNIQYF
TGTGCCAGCAGCCAAAGGTCGGGGCATCGGGGGAACATTCAGTACTTC
>.|TRBJ2-3|.|TRBV3-1
CASSQGPGRGSTDTQYF
TGTGCCAGCAGCCAAGGCCCCGGACGCGGTTCCACAGATACGCAGTATTTT
>.|TRBJ1-1|many|TRBV25-1
CASKTTGLAAFF
TGTGCCAGCAAAACCACAGGGTTAGCGGCTTTCTTT
>TRBD1|TRBJ2-1|.|TRBV12-5
CASGNGQGAFEQFF
TGTGCTAGTGGCAACGGACAGGGGGCATTTGAGCAGTTCTTC
>TRBD2|TRBJ2-3|many|TRBV11-2
CASSLGGTSGSLGTDTQYF
TGTGCCAGCAGCTTAGGGGGGACTAGCGGGAGTCTGGGCACAGATACGCAGTATTTT
>TRBD2|TRBJ2-7|many|TRBV4-1
CASSPATGSGDEEQYF
TGCGCCAGCAGCCCGGCCACCGGTAGCGGGGACGAGGAGCAGTACTTC
>.|TRBJ1-1|many|TRBV4-3
CASSHLRHTEAFF
TGCGCCAGCAGCCATCTCAGACACACTGAAGCTTTCTTT